These 9 T cell receptor beta chains originate from one sample sequenced in a study of technical replicates of blood from several donors. Produced via immunoSEQ multiplex PCR; TCRdb's table is partial and in-frame only. The sample has some 99,000 clones, 95% seen once. Sequenced material: T cells isolated from PBMCs. All receptors come from a human donor in good health.

This chain links TRBV6-6 with TRBJ2-7; the match to TRBD1 covers 7 bases. Per the germline V gene, CDR1 is MNHNY and CDR2 is SVGAGI (reference sequence). The CDR3 spans 15 residues. Trimming cost V 6 bases and J 3 bases; bases outside gene matches: 11. CDR3 nucleotides: TGTGCCAGCAGCTCCGACAGGGTTAAAGTCTACGAGCAGTACTTC. This encodes CASSSDRVKVYEQYF.

This sequence joins TRBV5-1 and TRBJ1-6; D is undetermined. The CDR3 covers 16 residues. The germline V gene has CDR1 SGHRS and CDR2 YFSETQ. The germline V and J ends were trimmed by 1 base and 5 bases, with 13 bases remaining between them. The CDR3 coding sequence is TGCGCCAGCAGCTTGATGAGGTCTTCCGATAATTCACCCCTCCACTTT. Its translation: CASSLMRSSDNSPLHF.

The J gene is TRBJ1-2, the V gene TRBV29-1, with 9 bases that match TRBD1. Germline CDR1 SQVTM, CDR2 ANQGSEA. The CDR3 totals 13 residues. The CDR3 sequence is CIAGGQGGYGYTF. For the CDR3, the DNA is TGCATCGCCGGGGGACAGGGCGGCTATGGCTACACCTTC.

The CDR3 region is CASSFARTSETQYF. CDR3 coding DNA: TGTGCCAGCAGTTTTGCTCGGACAAGCGAGACCCAGTACTTC. This chain uses TRBV27 with TRBJ2-5; D perhaps matches TRBD1 (5 bases). V lost 3 bases and J lost 5, with 13 bases in between. The CDR3 is 14 amino acids. In germline, CDR1 is MNHEY, CDR2 SMNVEV (reference sequence).

The chain recombines TRBV27 with TRBJ2-7; TRBD1 aligns across 8 bases. There are 14 residues in the CDR3. Germline CDR1 reads MNHEY; CDR2 reads SMNVEV (reference sequence). The V gene end was trimmed by 4 bases and the J gene end by 6 bases; junction bases not matched to a gene: 8. CDR3 amino acids: CASSSTGVFGEQYF. The CDR3 region has the DNA TGTGCCAGCAGTTCGACAGGGGTATTCGGCGAGCAGTACTTC.

This chain uses TRBV4-2 with TRBJ2-5; the D gene is possibly TRBD1 (6 bases). Germline assignment: CDR1 LGHNA and CDR2 YNFKEQ. Trimming took 5 bases from V and 4 from J, leaving 20 bases between them. The CDR3 runs to 16 residues. The CDR3 DNA follows: TGTGCCAGCAGCTTCGGACGAGCGGTGGGGGCAGAGACCCAGTACTTC. Residues: CASSFGRAVGAETQYF.

This clone was counted a single time. CDR3 sequence reads: CASSIDRYQETQYF. The DNA of the CDR3 is TGTGCCAGTAGTATAGACAGGTACCAAGAGACCCAGTACTTC. The V call is TRBV19, the J call TRBJ2-5; D is unresolved. Germline V lookup: CDR1 LNHDA, CDR2 SQIVND (reference sequence). The CDR3 loop spans 14 amino acids. The germline V and J ends were trimmed by 0 bases and 0 bases, with 5 bases remaining between them.

The rearrangement links TRBV5-4 to TRBJ2-1, with D perhaps matching TRBD2 (7 bases). Trimming took off 1 base at V and 7 bases at J, with 15 bases between the two ends. This CDR3 comprises 15 residues. Germline lookup yields CDR1 SGHNT and CDR2 YYREEE (reference sequence). CDR3 nucleotide sequence: TGTGCCAGCAGCTTGAGGGGTAGGGGGGGGAATGAGCAGTTCTTC. It codes for CASSLRGRGGNEQFF. Combining the CDR3 with reference TRBV5-4 and TRBJ2-1 gives the whole variable domain ETGVTQSPTHLIKTRGQQVTLRCSSQSGHNTVSWYQQALGQGPQFIFQYYREEENGRGNFPPRFSGLQFPNYSSELNVNALELDDSALYLCASSLRGRGGNEQFFGPGTRLTVL.

The chain couples TRBV2 to TRBJ1-5; no reliable D call. The CDR3 contains 15 residues. Germline lookup yields CDR1 SNHLY and CDR2 FYNNEI. Trimming cost V 8 bases and J 2 bases, with 16 bases left between them. In DNA form, the CDR3 reads TGTGCCAGCGAACGGGAACCTGGGGGCAATCAGCCCCAGCATTTT. This translates into CASEREPGGNQPQHF.